The T cell receptor (beta chain) under discussion was sequenced for a study of cytomegalovirus exposure and HLA in healthy donors. V lost 4 bases and J 8 bases, leaving 11 bases between the germline ends. In germline, CDR1 is GTSNPN, CDR2 SVGIG (reference sequence). CDR3 length equals 11 residues. Concerning this clone itself: Its antigen is currently unknown.

Measured with immunoSEQ multiplex PCR; TCRdb has only the in-frame clones, and not every one. The sample includes around 260,000 clones, around 90% of them seen just once. Findings and limits, study-wide: Reported performance of the classifier showed diagnosis of cytomegalovirus status with high specificity and sensitivity.

This TCR derives from a woman in her thirties in good health and CMV-seronegative. This sequence joins TRBV30 and TRBJ1-1; D unclear. Specimen: PBMCs. CDR3 in amino acids: CAWNRAVEAFF. The CDR3 DNA reads as TGTGCCTGGAACCGGGCCGTAGAAGCTTTCTTT.